This TCR beta chain was retrieved from a study of T cell responses to AZD1222 COVID-19 vaccine. Regarding the study as a whole: Repertoire collection took place solely once the T cell response had peaked.

CDR1 is SEHNR and CDR2 is FQNEAQ in the germline V gene (reference sequence). The CDR3 spans 11 residues. V was trimmed by 4 bases and J by 8 bases, leaving 8 bases between them. Method: immunoSEQ multiplex PCR; TCRdb's copy keeps in-frame clones and lacks some. The sample has about 120,000 clones, more than 85% seen once. This clone was counted between two and nine times. The antigen is not known. This sample comprised peripheral blood, obtained 28 days after the second AZD1222 dose. The receptor comes from an adult who received the AZD1222 COVID-19 vaccine. The chain has TRBV7-9 and TRBJ1-2; D is unclear. The CDR3 DNA reads TGTGCCAGCAGCTCCGAAAAAGGCTACACCTTC. Translated, it gives CASSSEKGYTF.